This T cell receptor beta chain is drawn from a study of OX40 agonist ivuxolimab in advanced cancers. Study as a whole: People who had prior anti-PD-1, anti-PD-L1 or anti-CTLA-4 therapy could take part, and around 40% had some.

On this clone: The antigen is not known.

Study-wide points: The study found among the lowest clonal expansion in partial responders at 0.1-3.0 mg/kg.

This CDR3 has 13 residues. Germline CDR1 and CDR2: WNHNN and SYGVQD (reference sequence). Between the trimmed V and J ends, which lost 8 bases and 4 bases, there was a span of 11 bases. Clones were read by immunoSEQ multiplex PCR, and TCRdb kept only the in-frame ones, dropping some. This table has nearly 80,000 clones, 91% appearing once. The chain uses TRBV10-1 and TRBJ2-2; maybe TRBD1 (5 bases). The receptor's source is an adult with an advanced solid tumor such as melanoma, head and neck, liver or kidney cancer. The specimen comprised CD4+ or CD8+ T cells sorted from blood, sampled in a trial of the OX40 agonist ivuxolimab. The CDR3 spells CASGQGSTGELFF. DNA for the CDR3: TGCGCCAGCGGTCAGGGTTCCACCGGGGAGCTGTTTTTT.